The rows below give T cell receptor beta chains drawn from one sample of a study of vaccination effects on CD4 cells after COVID-19. Sequencing was performed with immunoSEQ multiplex PCR; in TCRdb, only in-frame clones are kept and a portion is missing. The sample yields under 55,000 clones, roughly 72% seen once. These receptors have no identified antigens. The sample here was CD4+ T cells from PBMCs cultured without peptide, taken after COVID-19 vaccination. These receptors were obtained from a human donor who received a COVID-19 vaccine. Both conserved end residues are part of each CDR3. A D gene is named only where the DNA matches it firmly. Some rows have no size entry. The others give once, few or many, or a class for an expanded clone.

v_call	d_call	clone_size	j_call	cdr3_aa	cdr3_nt
TRBV5-1	.	few	TRBJ1-2	CASSLAPGDYGYTF	TGCGCCAGCAGCTTGGCCCCAGGGGACTATGGCTACACCTTC
TRBV6-5	.	few	TRBJ2-6	CASSYGDRGANVLTF	TGTGCCAGCAGTTACGGGGACCGTGGGGCCAACGTCCTGACTTTC
TRBV6-5	TRBD1	few	TRBJ2-7	CASSRDRGPSYEQYF	TGTGCCAGCAGCCGGGACAGGGGGCCCTCCTACGAGCAGTACTTC
TRBV6-5	.	.	TRBJ1-1	CASSYTGYSTEAFF	TGTGCCAGCAGTTACACAGGGTATTCCACTGAAGCTTTCTTT
TRBV9	.	.	TRBJ2-5	CASSGVGGANQETQYF	TGTGCCAGCAGCGGAGTTGGGGGCGCCAATCAAGAGACCCAGTACTTC
TRBV11-2	.	.	TRBJ1-2	CASSLDIQDYGYTF	TGTGCCAGCAGCTTAGATATCCAGGACTATGGCTACACCTTC
TRBV29-1	.	.	TRBJ2-7	CSGGLAGAEQYF	TGCAGCGGAGGACTGGCCGGGGCCGAGCAGTACTTC
TRBV6-5	.	.	TRBJ1-2	CASSLRGSYGYTF	TGTGCCAGCAGTCTCCGCGGGTCCTATGGCTACACCTTC
TRBV19	.	.	TRBJ1-2	CASSIERGPGYGYTF	TGTGCCAGTAGTATCGAGCGGGGGCCCGGCTATGGCTACACCTTC
TRBV27	TRBD1	.	TRBJ2-5	CASRRRTGDLETQYF	TGTGCCAGCAGAAGAAGGACAGGGGATTTGGAGACCCAGTACTTC
TRBV18	.	.	TRBJ2-1	CASSPLRETEQFF	TGTGCCAGCTCACCACTACGGGAGACTGAGCAGTTCTTC
TRBV6-5	TRBD1	.	TRBJ1-2	CASSLTGPGGGYTF	TGTGCCAGCAGCCTGACAGGGCCTGGCGGGGGCTACACCTTC
TRBV3-1/TRBV3-2	.	few	TRBJ2-2	CASSQEGIGRPTGELFF	TGTGCCAGCAGCCAAGAGGGGATCGGCAGGCCCACCGGGGAGCTGTTTTTT
TRBV29-1	.	once	TRBJ2-7	CSVNHLAEQYF	TGCAGCGTCAATCATTTAGCTGAGCAGTACTTC
TRBV14	.	.	TRBJ1-1	CASRPHGLNTEAFF	TGTGCCAGCAGACCACACGGACTGAACACTGAAGCTTTCTTT
TRBV25-1	.	.	TRBJ2-3	CASSQALKDTQYF	TGTGCCAGCAGCCAAGCCCTCAAGGATACGCAGTATTTT
TRBV7-2	.	.	TRBJ2-2	CASSLGRLTGELFF	TGTGCCAGCAGCTTGGGCCGCCTCACCGGGGAGCTGTTTTTT
TRBV5-1	TRBD2	.	TRBJ2-5	CASSPALRGGETQYF	TGCGCCAGCAGCCCCGCCCTTCGGGGGGGAGAGACCCAGTACTTC
TRBV24-1	.	.	TRBJ2-3	CATSISGTDTQYF	TGTGCCACCAGTATTTCAGGCACAGATACGCAGTATTTT
TRBV10-1	.	.	TRBJ1-3	CASTDTSPEGNTIYF	TGCGCCAGCACTGACACCTCCCCGGAGGGAAACACCATATATTTT
TRBV7-2	.	.	TRBJ2-5	CASSLALSQETQYF	TGTGCCAGCAGCTTAGCGCTCAGCCAAGAGACCCAGTACTTC
TRBV5-1	TRBD1	.	TRBJ1-1	CASSAQGGMNTEAFF	TGCGCCAGCAGCGCTCAGGGGGGCATGAACACTGAAGCTTTCTTT
TRBV6-5	.	few	TRBJ1-1	CASSPWASSNTEAFF	TGTGCCAGCAGTCCTTGGGCGTCCTCGAACACTGAAGCTTTCTTT
TRBV2	.	.	TRBJ2-3	CASSANPDTQYF	TGTGCCAGCAGTGCTAACCCAGATACGCAGTATTTT
TRBV5-4	TRBD2	.	TRBJ2-7	CASSLLTSDEQYF	TGTGCCAGCAGCTTGCTAACTAGCGACGAGCAGTACTTC
TRBV14	TRBD1	.	TRBJ1-6	CASSPTGGLSPLHF	TGTGCCAGCAGCCCGACAGGGGGACTGTCACCCCTCCACTTT
TRBV30	.	.	TRBJ1-5	CAWSRGAGNQPQHF	TGTGCCTGGAGTAGGGGGGCTGGCAATCAGCCCCAGCATTTT
TRBV20-1	.	.	TRBJ2-3	CSAAPTDTQYF	TGCAGTGCTGCGCCCACAGATACGCAGTATTTT
TRBV2	.	.	TRBJ1-6	CARRQSSYNSPLHF	TGTGCCAGAAGACAGAGCTCCTATAATTCACCCCTCCACTTT
TRBV25-1	.	.	TRBJ2-1	CASLRLDNEQFF	TGTGCCAGCCTTCGCTTGGACAATGAGCAGTTCTTC
TRBV4-2	TRBD1	.	TRBJ1-5	CASSRDRDQPQHF	TGTGCCAGCAGCCGGGACAGAGATCAGCCCCAGCATTTT
TRBV7-2	.	.	TRBJ2-3	CASSLARDTDTQYF	TGTGCCAGCAGCTTAGCGCGAGACACAGATACGCAGTATTTT
TRBV4-1	.	.	TRBJ2-2	CASSRIGRGPSPGELFF	TGCGCCAGCAGCCGAATAGGCAGGGGACCTTCTCCCGGGGAGCTGTTTTTT
TRBV2	TRBD1	.	TRBJ2-1	CASGDYRGTSYNEQFF	TGTGCCAGCGGCGACTACAGGGGTACCTCCTACAATGAGCAGTTCTTC
TRBV3-1/TRBV3-2	TRBD2	.	TRBJ2-5	CASSQVSGVQETQYF	TGTGCCAGCAGCCAGGTCAGCGGGGTTCAAGAGACCCAGTACTTC
TRBV5-4	.	few	TRBJ2-5	CASSFGRAQYF	TGTGCCAGCAGCTTTGGTCGGGCCCAGTACTTC
TRBV27	TRBD2	.	TRBJ2-1	CASSLSGLAGYNEQFF	TGTGCCAGCAGTTTGTCGGGACTAGCGGGTTACAATGAGCAGTTCTTC
TRBV5-1	TRBD1	.	TRBJ1-2	CASSLGPDRGQGYGYTF	TGCGCCAGCAGCTTGGGCCCGGACAGGGGGCAAGGCTATGGCTACACCTTC